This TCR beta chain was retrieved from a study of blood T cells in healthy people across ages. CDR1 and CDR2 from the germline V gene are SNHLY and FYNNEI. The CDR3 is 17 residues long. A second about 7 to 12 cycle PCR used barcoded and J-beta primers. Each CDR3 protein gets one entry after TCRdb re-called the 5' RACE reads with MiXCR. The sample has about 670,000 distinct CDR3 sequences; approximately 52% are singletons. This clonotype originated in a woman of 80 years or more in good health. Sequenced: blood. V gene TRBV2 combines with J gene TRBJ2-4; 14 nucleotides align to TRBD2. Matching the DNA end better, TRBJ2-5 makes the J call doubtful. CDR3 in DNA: TGTGCCAGCAGAACCGGGACTAGCGGGGGACTGCAAGAGACCCAGTACTTC. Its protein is CASRTGTSGGLQETQYF.